Presented here are 30 T cell receptor beta chains from one specimen sequenced in a study. TCRdb reprocessed the 5' RACE reads with MiXCR, giving one entry per CDR3 protein. The table has about 41,000 distinct CDR3 sequences, 25% to 35% seen once. Sequencing input: memory CD4+ T cells sorted from a lymph node. The subset denotes: memory CD4+ T cells, CD4+CD45RO+CD25-. The receptors originated from a female donor with breast cancer.

This clonotype was detected only a few times. V usage is TRBV4-1 and J usage is TRBJ1-3; a possible D gene is TRBD1 (5 bases). Germline CDR1 reads MGHRA; CDR2 reads YSYEKL. CDR3 length equals 15 residues. Trimming cost V 5 bases and J 0 bases, with 11 bases left between them. The CDR3 DNA sequence: TGCGCCAGCAGCTTCAGGGAACTCTCTGGAAACACCATATATTTT. Translated: CASSFRELSGNTIYF.

This clonotype was seen a few times. The chain joins TRBV9 to TRBJ2-7; tentative D call: TRBD2 (6 bases). Deletions cut 7 bases from V and 2 bases from J, with 16 bases between. The CDR3 contains 14 residues. The germline CDR1 and CDR2 sequences are SGDLS and YYNGEE. CDR3 nucleotides: TGTGCCAGCCCCCACCGGGGACTTCCCTACGAGCAGTACTTC. It yields the protein CASPHRGLPYEQYF.

A few counts support this clonotype. V and J are TRBV27 and TRBJ2-4; TRBD2 might be the D (6 bases). Germline loops: CDR1 MNHEY, CDR2 SMNVEV (reference sequence). The CDR3 contains 16 residues. Trimming pared 5 bases from V and 4 bases from J, leaving 18 bases between. Here the CDR3 reads CASSGGTGGPKNIQYF. For the CDR3, the DNA is TGTGCCAGCAGTGGGGGGACCGGTGGGCCTAAAAACATTCAGTACTTC.

This chain joins TRBV6-6 and TRBJ1-1; perhaps TRBD1 as D (6 bases). CDR3 size: 13 residues. Deletions cut 8 bases from V and 5 bases from J, with 15 bases between. CDR1 MNHNY and CDR2 SVGAGI come from the germline V gene (reference sequence). DNA of the CDR3: TGTGCCAGCCAAGGGGGGCGATTAACTGAAGCTTTCTTT. Translation gives CASQGGRLTEAFF.

This chain connects TRBV5-1 to TRBJ2-5, with 7 bases fitting TRBD2. The CDR3 runs 13 residues. Germline assignment: CDR1 SGHRS and CDR2 YFSETQ. The V and J ends lost 5 bases and 3 bases, in that order; junction bases with no gene match: 4. In nucleotides, the CDR3 is TGCGCCAGCAGGCGGAGCGGGGAAGAGACCCAGTACTTC. Protein: CASRRSGEETQYF.

The CDR3 region has the DNA TGTGCCAGCAGCGGGGGCGGGGGGGGACTCGCCGACTTCGAAGAGACCCAGTACTTC. Its translation: CASSGGGGGLADFEETQYF. This chain uses TRBV9 with TRBJ2-5; 9 bases are a match to TRBD2. Germline V gene lookup returns CDR1 SGDLS and CDR2 YYNGEE. This CDR3 comprises 19 residues. Trimming cost V 3 bases and J 3 bases; bases outside gene matches: 18.

The genes are TRBV11-2 and TRBJ2-3; a weak D match, TRBD1 (6 bases). The V gene lost 6 bases and the J gene lost 0 bases, with 13 bases spanning the gap. This CDR3 spans 15 amino acids. Germline CDR1 reads SGHAT; CDR2 reads FQNNGV. The CDR3 is CASSLQGTSTDTQYF. CDR3 bases: TGTGCCAGCAGTTTACAGGGTACTAGCACAGATACGCAGTATTTT.

In this sample, this clonotype turned up many times. V and J are TRBV6-6 and TRBJ1-4; D perhaps matches TRBD1 (6 bases). The V gene lost 7 bases and the J gene lost 8 bases, with 11 bases spanning the gap. Germline V gene sequence: CDR1 MNHNY, CDR2 SVGAGI (reference sequence). This CDR3 is built from 12 residues. CDR3 DNA sequence: TGTGCCAGCACGCCCACAGGGGAAAAACTGTTTTTT. This codes for CASTPTGEKLFF.

CDR3 loop: CASSQESGAGELFF. CDR3 bases: TGTGCCAGCAGCCAAGAATCAGGGGCCGGGGAGCTGTTTTTT. The chain recombines TRBV3-1 with TRBJ2-2, with D possibly TRBD1 on 6 matching bases. V lost 0 bases and J 6 bases, leaving 8 bases between the germline ends. The CDR3 has 14 amino acids. Germline loops: CDR1 LGHDT, CDR2 YNNKEL (reference sequence).

This chain connects TRBV4-1 to TRBJ1-6; a possible D gene is TRBD1 (6 bases). Germline V CDR1 and CDR2: MGHRA, YSYEKL. Trimming left V 2 bases short and J 11 bases short, with 16 bases between. The CDR3 has 15 residues. Here the CDR3 DNA reads TGCGCCAGCAGCCAAACGAACAGGGTAGTAACACCCCTCCACTTT. Protein product: CASSQTNRVVTPLHF.

This clonotype was detected ten times or more. The chain employs TRBV6-1 and TRBJ1-1; D possibly corresponds to TRBD1 (5 bases). Trimming took 0 bases from V and 3 from J, leaving 8 bases between them. The CDR3 runs to 14 residues. Germline V gene data show CDR1 as MNHNS and CDR2 as SASEGT. For the CDR3, the DNA is TGTGCCAGCAGTGAAGCGAGGGGATACACTGAAGCTTTCTTT. It codes for CASSEARGYTEAFF.

The sample holds one count of this clonotype. The J gene is TRBJ1-3, the V gene TRBV12-3 or TRBV12-4; D perhaps matches TRBD1 (6 bases). CDR3 length equals 15 residues. V lost 5 bases and J lost 1, with 12 bases in between. The CDR3 loop reads CASSTSQGSGNTIYF. In nucleotides, the CDR3 is TGTGCCAGCAGTACCTCACAGGGTTCTGGAAACACCATATATTTT.

A word on this clonotype: The junction does not match germline at one end; this may be a read error. The chain uses TRBV28 and TRBJ2-5; 9 bases agree with TRBD2. The CDR3 is made up of 17 amino acids. CDR1 and CDR2 (germline): MDHEN, SYDVKM. CDR3 coding DNA: TGTGCCAGCAGTGGATACGAGAGACTAGCGGACCAAGAGACCCAGCACTTC. Translating gives CASSGYERLADQETQHF.

This clonotype was seen only a few times. The chain carries TRBV12-3 or TRBV12-4 and TRBJ2-2; the match to TRBD2 covers 7 bases. V was pared by 3 bases and J by 7 bases, with 2 bases of the junction left unmatched. The CDR3 spans 13 residues. As DNA, the CDR3 is TGTGCCAGCAGTTTTCGGGGGGTCGGGGAGCTGTTTTTT. The encoded protein is CASSFRGVGELFF.

J is TRBJ2-1 and V is TRBV2; TRBD1 or TRBD2 may be the D gene (5 bases each). CDR3 length: 14 amino acids. The germline V gene has CDR1 SNHLY and CDR2 FYNNEI. The V and J ends lost 1 base and 6 bases respectively, with 10 bases between them. The CDR3 sequence: CASSEGFGGNEQFF. As DNA, the CDR3 is TGTGCCAGCAGTGAAGGGTTTGGGGGCAATGAGCAGTTCTTC. Full variable domain (missing parts from reference TRBV2 and TRBJ2-1): EPEVTQTPSHQVTQMGQEVILRCVPISNHLYFYWYRQILGQKVEFLVSFYNNEISEKSEIFDDQFSVERPDGSNFTLKIRSTKLEDSAMYFCASSEGFGGNEQFFGPGTRLTVL.

This clonotype was counted between two and nine times. This chain uses TRBV3-1 with TRBJ2-3; D unresolved. V was trimmed by 4 bases and J by 0 bases, leaving 11 bases between them. The CDR3 is 15 amino acids. From germline, CDR1 is LGHDT and CDR2 YNNKEL (reference sequence). The CDR3 region has the DNA TGTGCCAGCAGCCCAAACCCAGGCAGCACAGATACGCAGTATTTT. Protein sequence: CASSPNPGSTDTQYF.

The chain links TRBV7-8 to TRBJ2-7; unclear D gene. Trimming removed 6 bases from V and 7 bases from J, with 10 bases in between. The CDR3 extends over 11 amino acids. Germline lookup yields CDR1 SGHVS and CDR2 FQNEAQ. The CDR3 protein is CASSVLDEQYF. In nucleotides, the CDR3 is TGTGCCAGCAGTGTCCTTGATGAGCAGTACTTC.

This clonotype was counted only a few times. The chain joins TRBV18 to TRBJ2-3, with 14 bases matching TRBD2. The CDR3 is made up of 18 amino acids. J lost 4 bases, V lost 5 bases, and 11 bases had no gene match. CDR1 KGHSH and CDR2 LQKENI come from the germline V gene. The CDR3 spells CASSATGLAGAGADTQYF. CDR3 sequence (DNA): TGTGCCAGCTCAGCGACGGGACTAGCGGGAGCAGGGGCAGATACGCAGTATTTT.

The CDR3 DNA sequence: TGCGCCAGCAGCTTGACAGCTTACGAGCAGTACTTC. Protein: CASSLTAYEQYF. The gene calls are TRBV5-1 and TRBJ2-7, with D uncertain. This CDR3 region has 12 residues. V shed 1 base and J shed 4 bases, with 6 bases lying between them. From germline, CDR1 is SGHRS and CDR2 YFSETQ.

This clonotype was detected a few times. The gene calls are TRBV6-5 and TRBJ1-1, with D possibly matching TRBD1 (5 bases). The CDR3 extends over 13 amino acids. Germline V gene lookup returns CDR1 MNHEY and CDR2 SVGAGI. Deletions cut 7 bases from V and 1 base from J, with 10 bases between. CDR3 in DNA: TGTGCCAGCATCAATACAGGGAACACTGAAGCTTTCTTT. Its translation: CASINTGNTEAFF.

About this clonotype: A read error may produce the germline difference seen at one junction end. The rearrangement uses TRBV6-2 or TRBV6-3 and TRBJ2-3; either TRBD1 or TRBD2 may supply D (6 bases each). Germline V gene sequence: CDR1 MNHEY, CDR2 SVGEGT. There are 14 residues in the CDR3. Here the CDR3 reads CTSSPGLTGDTQYF. The CDR3 region has the DNA TGTACCAGCAGCCCGGGACTCACAGGGGATACGCAGTATTTT.

The genes are TRBV4-1 and TRBJ2-1, with D unclear. The CDR3 extends over 11 amino acids. V was cut by 3 bases and J by 10 bases, with 7 bases left in between. Per germline, CDR1 MGHRA and CDR2 YSYEKL. CDR3 nucleotide sequence: TGCGCCAGCAGCCACTGGGAAGAGCAGTTCTTC. This codes for CASSHWEEQFF.

This clonotype was counted ten times or more. This chain uses TRBV29-1 with TRBJ1-3; perhaps TRBD1 as D (6 bases). The CDR3 length is 14 residues. Trimming removed 7 bases from V and 4 bases from J, with 17 bases in between. Germline lookup yields CDR1 SQVTM and CDR2 ANQGSEA. CDR3 in amino acids: CSGKEGGSGNTIYF. CDR3 DNA sequence: TGCAGCGGGAAGGAGGGGGGCTCCGGAAACACCATATATTTT.

The chain has TRBV4-3 and TRBJ2-3, with TRBD2 identical over 11 bases. Trimming removed 4 bases from V and 4 bases from J; junction bases left unmatched: 7. The CDR3 extends over 16 amino acids. CDR1 is LGHNA and CDR2 is YSLEER in the germline V gene. CDR3 DNA: TGCGCCAGCAGCCCCACAACTAGCGGGAGATCAGATACGCAGTATTTT. It translates to CASSPTTSGRSDTQYF.

The rearrangement links TRBV20-1 to TRBJ2-6, with D unresolved. The CDR3 has 14 residues. CDR1 is DFQATT, CDR2 SNEGSKA, per germline (reference sequence). The V end was cut by 5 bases, the J end by 0 bases, with 8 bases between. CDR3 DNA sequence: TGCAGTGCTCCCCCCGCCTCTGGGGCCAACGTCCTGACTTTC. It encodes CSAPPASGANVLTF.

V gene TRBV7-9 combines with J gene TRBJ1-4, with D uncertain. CDR1 and CDR2 from the germline V gene are SEHNR and FQNEAQ (reference sequence). The CDR3 consists of 13 residues. The V end was cut by 2 bases, the J end by 12 bases, with 13 bases between. The CDR3 reads CASSLRSGEELFF. CDR3 in DNA: TGTGCCAGCAGCTTACGGTCTGGGGAAGAACTGTTTTTT.

This sequence joins TRBV5-4 and TRBJ2-1, with 11 bases identical to TRBD2. The CDR3 has 19 residues. The V and J ends lost 6 bases and 2 bases, in that order; junction bases with no gene match: 16. CDR1 is SGHNT and CDR2 is YYREEE in the germline V gene (reference sequence). CDR3 loop: CASINVRETSGVPYNEQFF. The CDR3 DNA follows: TGTGCCAGCATAAACGTGAGGGAGACTAGCGGGGTTCCCTACAATGAGCAGTTCTTC.

This clonotype was counted only a few times. The chain couples TRBV20-1 to TRBJ2-7; weak D call: TRBD2 (5 bases). Germline V CDR1 and CDR2: DFQATT, SNEGSKA (reference sequence). The CDR3 consists of 14 residues. V shed 3 bases and J shed 3 bases, with 15 bases lying between them. DNA for the CDR3: TGCAGTGCTAGCGCTCACAGTGGACTCTACGAGCAGTACTTC. Protein sequence: CSASAHSGLYEQYF.

The chain combines TRBV18 with TRBJ2-7, with D possibly being TRBD1 or TRBD2 (6 bases each). CDR3 size: 13 residues. From germline, CDR1 is KGHSH and CDR2 LQKENI. The V and J ends lost 3 bases and 7 bases respectively, with 13 bases between them. The CDR3 is CASSPTGAGEQYF. The CDR3 DNA reads as TGTGCCAGCTCACCTACGGGGGCGGGAGAGCAGTACTTC.

This clonotype was observed at least ten times. The chain combines TRBV4-1 with TRBJ1-1, with a tentative D call TRBD1 (5 bases). The CDR3 length is 15 residues. The ends were cut back, 0 bases at V and 3 bases at J, with 11 bases in the middle. Looked up from germline, CDR1 is MGHRA and CDR2 is YSYEKL. CDR3 sequence (DNA): TGCGCCAGCAGCCAAGATTGGCGCAGGGACACTGAAGCTTTCTTT. It yields the protein CASSQDWRRDTEAFF.